This entry lists 20 T cell receptor beta chains sequenced from one sample in a study of blood T cell repertoires in COVID-19. Assay: immunoSEQ multiplex PCR; the TCRdb copy retains only in-frame clones and omits some. The repertoire holds a few hundred thousand clones, around 83% seen once, with 1.9% in the top ten. Sequencing was done on a sample of peripheral blood. These receptor sequences come from a man aged 25-45 years who had recovered from COVID-19.

The V call is TRBV28, the J call TRBJ1-5; D unclear. V dropped 2 bases and J dropped 2 bases, with 7 bases sitting between them. The CDR3 runs to 14 residues. The germline V gene encodes CDR1 MDHEN and CDR2 SYDVKM. The CDR3 DNA follows: TGTGCCAGCAGTTTACTTGAGGGCAATCAGCCCCAGCATTTT. Translation gives CASSLLEGNQPQHF.

The CDR3 region is CASSLMASGGAADTQYF. As DNA, the CDR3 is TGTGCCAGCAGTTTAATGGCTAGCGGGGGGGCAGCAGATACGCAGTATTTT. J is TRBJ2-3 and V is TRBV28, with 12 bases matching TRBD2. CDR3 length: 17 amino acids. Trimming took 2 bases from V and 4 from J; bases not matched to a gene: 7. Germline CDR1 is MDHEN and CDR2 is SYDVKM. The full variable domain, its missing parts supplied by reference TRBV28 and TRBJ2-3, is DVKVTQSSRYLVKRTGEKVFLECVQDMDHENMFWYRQDPGLGLRLIYFSYDVKMKEKGDIPEGYSVSREKKERFSLILESASTNQTSMYLCASSLMASGGAADTQYFGPGTRLTVL.

This clone was detected once. The chain uses TRBV2 and TRBJ2-1, with D possibly matching TRBD2 (5 bases). The CDR3 consists of 11 residues. The germline CDR1 and CDR2 sequences are SNHLY and FYNNEI. Trimming took off 6 bases at V and 10 bases at J, with 10 bases between the two ends. The CDR3 loop reads CASRATNEQFF. The CDR3 nucleotides are TGTGCCAGCAGAGCGACTAACGAGCAGTTCTTC. The full variable domain, completed using reference TRBV2 and TRBJ2-1, is EPEVTQTPSHQVTQMGQEVILRCVPISNHLYFYWYRQILGQKVEFLVSFYNNEISEKSEIFDDQFSVERPDGSNFTLKIRSTKLEDSAMYFCASRATNEQFFGPGTRLTVL.

The rearrangement links TRBV19 to TRBJ2-1; 8 bases align to TRBD2. CDR3 size: 19 residues. In germline, CDR1 is LNHDA, CDR2 SQIVND (reference sequence). J lost 5 bases, V lost 4 bases, and 19 bases had no gene match. This CDR3 reads CASSNEPPSISGGNNEQFF. The CDR3 coding sequence is TGTGCCAGTAGTAACGAGCCTCCCTCCATAAGCGGGGGTAACAATGAGCAGTTCTTC.

V and J are TRBV3-1 (or the pseudogene TRBV3-2) and TRBJ2-1, with TRBD2 identical over 8 bases. Germline CDR1 LGHDT, CDR2 YNNKEL (reference sequence). The junction had 11 bases not matched to a gene; V was cut back by 0 bases and J by 1 base. The CDR3 contains 19 residues. The CDR3 region is CASSQDSEMKRGSYNEQFF. Here the CDR3 DNA reads TGTGCCAGCAGCCAAGACAGTGAAATGAAGCGGGGGTCCTACAATGAGCAGTTCTTC.

This chain links TRBV19 with TRBJ1-1; 8 bases fit TRBD1. Germline V CDR1 and CDR2: LNHDA, SQIVND (reference sequence). V was pared by 2 bases and J by 7 bases, with 6 bases of the junction left unmatched. The CDR3 extends over 14 amino acids. The CDR3 sequence is CASSIFGQGSEAFF. The CDR3 DNA follows: TGTGCCAGTAGTATATTTGGACAGGGCAGTGAAGCTTTCTTT.

The chain employs TRBV28 and TRBJ1-5; D is possibly TRBD1 (5 bases). CDR1 MDHEN and CDR2 SYDVKM come from the germline V gene. The CDR3 covers 18 residues. Trimming stripped 5 bases from V and 1 base from J, with 21 bases between. CDR3 amino acids: CASSDPAGGGGSNQPQHF. The CDR3 nucleotides read TGTGCCAGCAGTGACCCCGCGGGGGGGGGAGGGAGCAATCAGCCCCAGCATTTT.

The CDR3 reads CASSGDREVTGELFF. The DNA of the CDR3 is TGTGCCAGCAGTGGCGACAGGGAGGTCACCGGGGAGCTGTTTTTT. The chain joins TRBV25-1 to TRBJ2-2, with a weak D call TRBD1 (7 bases). V lost 4 bases and J lost 4, with 13 bases in between. CDR3 size: 15 residues. CDR1 and CDR2 from the germline V gene are MGHDK and SYGVNS.

This sequence joins TRBV6-6 and TRBJ1-1; D is perhaps TRBD1 (5 bases). CDR1 and CDR2 (germline): MNHNY, SVGAGI (reference sequence). V lost 4 bases to trimming and J lost 4 bases, with 10 bases between them. The CDR3 loop spans 13 amino acids. The CDR3 loop is CASSSFQGTEAFF. The DNA for the CDR3 is TGTGCCAGCAGTTCTTTTCAGGGCACTGAAGCTTTCTTT.

The rearrangement uses TRBV19 and TRBJ2-5; D is unresolved. The CDR3 is 15 amino acids. Trimming removed 6 bases from V and 2 bases from J, with 16 bases in between. Per germline, CDR1 LNHDA and CDR2 SQIVND (reference sequence). CDR3 nucleotides: TGTGCCAGTAGCCGGAACAGTTTGCCTCAAGAGACCCAGTACTTC. This sequence encodes CASSRNSLPQETQYF.

The table lists this clone with a count of one. The chain employs TRBV29-1 and TRBJ2-7; TRBD1 is a possible D gene (5 bases). This CDR3 is 12 amino acids long. The ends were cut back, 3 bases at V and 0 bases at J, with 6 bases in the middle. The germline gives CDR1 SQVTM, CDR2 ANQGSEA. As DNA, the CDR3 is TGCAGCGTTGAGGACAACTCCTACGAGCAGTACTTC. Protein product: CSVEDNSYEQYF.

The chain couples TRBV11-2 to TRBJ1-4; no clear D. This CDR3 has 14 amino acids. Trimming took 1 base from V and 6 from J, leaving 9 bases between them. In germline, CDR1 is SGHAT, CDR2 FQNNGV. In nucleotides, the CDR3 is TGTGCCAGCAGCTTAGCTCGCGGGGATGAAAAACTGTTTTTT. This encodes CASSLARGDEKLFF.

The chain has TRBV10-2 and TRBJ2-3, with 12 bases lining up with TRBD2. The CDR3 consists of 12 residues. V shed 7 bases and J 10 bases; nucleotides not matched to a gene: 3. Germline V lookup: CDR1 WSHSY, CDR2 SAAADI. This CDR3 reads CASTSGGVSQYF. The DNA for the CDR3 is TGCGCCAGCACTAGCGGGGGGGTTTCGCAGTATTTT.

V gene TRBV18 combines with J gene TRBJ1-5; TRBD1 agrees at 12 bases. With 3 bases clipped from V and 2 bases from J, the junction kept 5 bases outside the gene matches. CDR3 size: 17 residues. Per germline, CDR1 KGHSH and CDR2 LQKENI. The DNA of the CDR3 is TGTGCCAGCTCACCCAAGGGACAGGGGGCGGGCAATCAGCCCCAGCATTTT. Amino acids: CASSPKGQGAGNQPQHF.

The rearrangement uses TRBV7-9 and TRBJ2-1; D is unclear. The germline V gene has CDR1 SEHNR and CDR2 FQNEAQ (reference sequence). The length of the CDR3 is 14 residues. Between the trimmed V and J ends, which lost 2 bases and 0 bases, there was a span of 5 bases. The CDR3 DNA is TGTGCCAGCAGCTTACTATCCTCCTACAATGAGCAGTTCTTC. Its translation: CASSLLSSYNEQFF.

The J gene is TRBJ2-4, the V gene TRBV3-1 (or the pseudogene TRBV3-2), with 10 bases lining up with TRBD2. J was trimmed by 6 bases and V by 7 bases; bases with no gene match: 0. This CDR3 comprises 12 residues. The germline gives CDR1 LGHDT, CDR2 YNNKEL (reference sequence). CDR3 DNA sequence: TGTGCCAGCACTAGCGGGGGAAACATTCAGTACTTC. This gives the protein CASTSGGNIQYF.

The chain recombines TRBV5-4 with TRBJ2-2; D remains unclear. Trimming removed 4 bases from V and 5 bases from J, with 15 bases in between. This CDR3 has 15 residues. Looked up from germline, CDR1 is SGHNT and CDR2 is YYREEE (reference sequence). DNA of the CDR3: TGTGCCAGCAGCCCCGTAGGAGAATTAACCGGGGAGCTGTTTTTT. This encodes CASSPVGELTGELFF. Combining the CDR3 with reference TRBV5-4 and TRBJ2-2 gives the whole variable domain ETGVTQSPTHLIKTRGQQVTLRCSSQSGHNTVSWYQQALGQGPQFIFQYYREEENGRGNFPPRFSGLQFPNYSSELNVNALELDDSALYLCASSPVGELTGELFFGEGSRLTVL.

The chain has TRBV9 and TRBJ2-3, with 7 bases lining up with TRBD2. The CDR3 runs to 15 residues. Unmatched junction bases numbered 9, after V lost 0 bases and J lost 8 bases. The germline gives CDR1 SGDLS, CDR2 YYNGEE. The DNA for the CDR3 is TGTGCCAGCAGCGTAGGGTTCAGCGGGGAGGGTACGCAGTATTTT. Translation gives CASSVGFSGEGTQYF. The full variable domain, rest sourced from reference TRBV9 and TRBJ2-3, is DSGVTQTPKHLITATGQRVTLRCSPRSGDLSVYWYQQSLDQGLQFLIQYYNGEERAKGNILERFSAQQFPDLHSELNLSSLELGDSALYFCASSVGFSGEGTQYFGPGTRLTVL.

The chain joins TRBV6-2 or TRBV6-3 to TRBJ1-4; TRBD1 agrees at 9 bases. The CDR3 spans 14 residues. V shed 5 bases and J 3 bases; nucleotides not matched to a gene: 1. Germline loops: CDR1 MNHEY, CDR2 SVGEGT. The CDR3 is CASSTGGSNEKLFF. In DNA form, the CDR3 reads TGTGCCAGCAGTACAGGGGGCTCTAATGAAAAACTGTTTTTT.

CDR3: CASSVGETSADTQYF. The DNA for the CDR3 is TGTGCCAGCAGCGTAGGGGAGACTAGCGCAGATACGCAGTATTTT. The chain has TRBV9 and TRBJ2-3; 8 positions match TRBD2. Germline trimming cut 0 bases from V and 4 bases from J; bases unmatched to any gene: 4. Germline lookup yields CDR1 SGDLS and CDR2 YYNGEE. This CDR3 has 15 residues.